The 2 T cell receptor beta chains reported below all come from one sample, sequenced in a study of shared clonotypes between healthy human individuals. The naive CD8 subset, CD45RO-negative cells positively selected for CCR7, excluded terminally differentiated effector memory CD45RA+ cells. Generated by immunoSEQ multiplex PCR, the TCRdb table keeps only in-frame clones and is missing some. The repertoire has some 2.1 million clones, over 85% of them found once; the top ten carry under 2%. Material: naive CD8+ T cells from PBMCs. The receptors were sampled from a man between 18 and 29 years old in good health. Some clones in this sample may be carry-over from other donors' samples.

The chain joins TRBV13 to TRBJ1-2, with D perhaps matching TRBD1 (6 bases). The CDR3 has 14 residues. Germline V lookup: CDR1 PRHDT, CDR2 FYEKMQ (reference sequence). Trimming shortened V by 1 base and J by 2 bases, and 8 bases separated the two germline ends. CDR3 in DNA: TGTGCCAGCAGCTTAGAGGGGGACAACTATGGCTACACCTTC. This codes for CASSLEGDNYGYTF. Variable domain in full (rest from reference TRBV13 and TRBJ1-2): AAGVIQSPRHLIKEKRETATLKCYPIPRHDTVYWYQQGPGQDPQFLISFYEKMQSDKGSIPDRFSAQQFSDYHSELNMSSLELGDSALYFCASSLEGDNYGYTFGSGTRLTVV.

The rearrangement joins TRBV15 to TRBJ1-2, with 8 bases fitting TRBD1. The ends lost 3 bases at V and 3 bases at J; junction bases unmatched: 6. The germline V gene has CDR1 LNHNV and CDR2 YYDKDF (reference sequence). The CDR3 consists of 15 residues. The CDR3 sequence is CATSRQGAIHYGYTF. As DNA, the CDR3 is TGTGCCACCAGCAGGCAGGGGGCAATCCACTATGGCTACACCTTC.